This is a list of T cell receptor beta chains from one sample in a study of T cells after yellow fever vaccination. Using its own MiXCR run on the 5' RACE reads, TCRdb lists one record per CDR3 protein. The sample carries some 350,000 distinct CDR3 sequences, 3% to 4.5% recorded once. The input for sequencing was PBMCs, taken 5 days after the yellow fever booster vaccination. The receptors derive from a young man who received the YFV17D yellow fever vaccine. Both conserved end residues are part of each CDR3. D genes are given only for firm matches. Clone sizes are given selectively: once, few, many, or a class where the clone is expanded.

TRBJ2-7	TRBD1	few	TRBV29-1	CSVPGTGGYEQYF	TGCAGCGTCCCCGGGACAGGGGGCTACGAGCAGTACTTC
TRBJ2-5	-	-	TRBV20-1	CSANSGAWGETQYF	TGCAGTGCTAATTCGGGGGCCTGGGGAGAGACCCAGTACTTC
TRBJ2-3	TRBD2	-	TRBV20-1	CSAEPGLAADTQYF	TGCAGTGCTGAACCGGGACTAGCGGCAGATACGCAGTATTTT
TRBJ2-3	-	-	TRBV6-1	CASKPGPTTDTQYF	TGTGCCAGCAAACCGGGACCGACCACAGATACGCAGTATTTT
TRBJ2-7	-	few	TRBV6-5	CASRPSRGRGYEQYF	TGTGCCAGCAGACCCTCCCGGGGAAGAGGCTACGAGCAGTACTTC
TRBJ2-1	-	few	TRBV27	CASSFKSTGGEQFF	TGTGCCAGCAGTTTTAAGTCCACTGGGGGTGAGCAGTTCTTC
TRBJ2-3	TRBD2	few	TRBV5-4	CASSLAGGAVTDTQYF	TGTGCCAGCAGTTTAGCGGGGGGGGCCGTAACAGATACGCAGTATTTT
TRBJ2-3	TRBD2	-	TRBV4-1	CASSQDGTSGAGDTQYF	TGCGCCAGCAGCCAAGATGGGACTAGCGGGGCTGGGGATACGCAGTATTTT
TRBJ1-1	-	many	TRBV2	CASSLIGPNTEAFF	TGTGCCAGCAGTCTTATCGGCCCGAACACTGAAGCTTTCTTT
TRBJ2-7	-	few	TRBV27	CASSFGVGAEQYF	TGTGCCAGCAGTTTCGGAGTCGGCGCGGAGCAGTACTTC
TRBJ2-7	TRBD1	-	TRBV6-5	CASSYRGATYEQYF	TGTGCCAGCAGCTACAGGGGCGCTACCTACGAGCAGTACTTC
TRBJ2-3	-	-	TRBV5-1	CASSGTGTDTQYF	TGCGCCAGCAGCGGGACGGGCACAGATACGCAGTATTTT
TRBJ1-2	-	many	TRBV7-9	CASSLVPVADGYTF	TGTGCCAGCAGCTTAGTTCCCGTTGCGGATGGCTACACCTTC
TRBJ2-1	-	few	TRBV20-1	CSPLTTGNNEQFF	TGCAGTCCCCTTACGACGGGAAACAATGAGCAGTTCTTC
TRBJ1-5	-	many	TRBV28	CASSLDSPGQPQHF	TGTGCCAGCAGTTTAGACAGCCCGGGCCAGCCCCAGCATTTT
TRBJ2-7	-	-	TRBV11-2	CASSSDSGTSYEQYF	TGTGCCAGCAGCTCAGACTCCGGGACATCCTACGAGCAGTACTTC
TRBJ1-2	-	few	TRBV29-1	CSVGVYGLYGYTF	TGCAGCGTTGGGGTCTACGGATTATATGGCTACACCTTC
TRBJ2-4	TRBD2	many	TRBV18	CASSQKRGAVIQYF	TGTGCCAGCTCACAAAAGCGGGGGGCTGTTATTCAGTACTTC
TRBJ2-5	TRBD1	-	TRBV6-2/TRBV6-3	CASTQHRGESETQYF	TGTGCCAGCACCCAACACAGGGGGGAATCAGAGACCCAGTACTTC
TRBJ1-2	TRBD1	-	TRBV7-3	CASSWGPGQGNGYTF	TGTGCCAGCAGCTGGGGACCGGGACAGGGTAATGGCTACACCTTC
TRBJ2-3	-	many	TRBV12-3/TRBV12-4	CASSLKGDTQYF	TGTGCCAGCAGTTTGAAGGGGGATACGCAGTATTTT
TRBJ1-3	-	-	TRBV11-2	CASSPLSGTLGNTIYF	TGTGCCAGCAGCCCCCTCTCCGGGACACTTGGAAACACCATATATTTT
TRBJ2-3	-	-	TRBV6-6	CAGSSRTDTQYF	TGTGCCGGATCCTCCCGCACAGATACGCAGTATTTT
TRBJ2-3	TRBD2	few	TRBV4-1	CASKTSGGPGDTQYF	TGCGCCAGCAAGACTAGCGGGGGGCCGGGGGATACGCAGTATTTT
TRBJ2-1	-	few	TRBV5-1	CASSLNGSPYNEQFF	TGCGCCAGCAGCTTGAATGGCAGCCCCTACAATGAGCAGTTCTTC
TRBJ2-1	-	few	TRBV6-5	CASRSGVGAEQFF	TGTGCCAGCAGGTCAGGGGTCGGTGCTGAGCAGTTCTTC
TRBJ2-3	TRBD2	few	TRBV6-5	CASSYSASGGAVPDTQYF	TGTGCCAGCAGTTACTCGGCTAGCGGGGGGGCTGTGCCAGATACGCAGTATTTT
TRBJ1-1	-	few	TRBV5-1	CASSPTGKNTEAFF	TGCGCCAGCAGCCCGACGGGGAAGAACACTGAAGCTTTCTTT
TRBJ2-5	TRBD2	many	TRBV29-1	CSVGTSGGQETQYF	TGCAGCGTGGGGACTAGCGGGGGGCAAGAGACCCAGTACTTC
TRBJ1-5	-	many	TRBV20-1	CSARLGTAFPQHF	TGCAGTGCCCGACTCGGGACGGCGTTTCCCCAGCATTTT
TRBJ2-3	-	many	TRBV15	CATSRDGAGYTDTQYF	TGTGCCACCAGCAGAGATGGGGCAGGGTACACAGATACGCAGTATTTT
TRBJ2-1	TRBD1	many	TRBV7-7	CASSLGTVGDEQFF	TGTGCTAGCAGCTTAGGGACAGTGGGTGATGAGCAGTTCTTC
TRBJ2-3	TRBD1	many	TRBV4-3	CASSQHPGQGIGDTQYF	TGCGCCAGCAGCCAACACCCGGGACAGGGGATTGGAGATACGCAGTATTTT
TRBJ1-6	TRBD1	many	TRBV7-8	CASSYGQVDNSPLHF	TGTGCCAGCAGCTACGGACAGGTGGATAATTCACCCCTCCACTTT
TRBJ1-4	-	-	TRBV5-1	CASSFQGLANEKLFF	TGCGCCAGCAGCTTCCAGGGATTAGCTAATGAAAAACTGTTTTTT
TRBJ1-1	-	many	TRBV7-2	CASRQGAAEAFF	TGTGCCAGCAGGCAGGGTGCAGCTGAAGCTTTCTTT
TRBJ1-6	-	-	TRBV6-5	CASSRSGGRSSPLHF	TGTGCCAGCAGCCGCTCCGGGGGGCGAAGTTCACCCCTCCACTTT
TRBJ2-1	TRBD2	-	TRBV5-1	CASSLSSGGVYNEQFF	TGCGCCAGCAGCTTGTCTAGCGGGGGGGTCTACAATGAGCAGTTCTTC
TRBJ2-3	-	few	TRBV6-5	CASSPSGWHGDTQYF	TGTGCCAGCAGCCCCTCCGGGTGGCATGGAGATACGCAGTATTTT
TRBJ2-5	TRBD2	-	TRBV5-1	CASSGGLAGGPETQYF	TGCGCCAGCAGCGGAGGACTAGCGGGGGGGCCGGAGACCCAGTACTTC
TRBJ2-7	TRBD1	-	TRBV27	CAVSPGQNYEQYF	TGTGCCGTCTCGCCGGGACAGAACTACGAGCAGTACTTC
TRBJ2-1	TRBD2	-	TRBV9	CASSSTGGAIEQFF	TGTGCCAGCAGCAGTACCGGGGGGGCCATTGAGCAGTTCTTC
TRBJ2-3	-	few	TRBV7-9	CASSILVWSTDTQYF	TGTGCCAGCAGCATACTAGTTTGGAGCACAGATACGCAGTATTTT
TRBJ1-1	-	many	TRBV6-5	CASSWGLNTEAFF	TGTGCCAGCAGCTGGGGACTGAACACTGAAGCTTTCTTT